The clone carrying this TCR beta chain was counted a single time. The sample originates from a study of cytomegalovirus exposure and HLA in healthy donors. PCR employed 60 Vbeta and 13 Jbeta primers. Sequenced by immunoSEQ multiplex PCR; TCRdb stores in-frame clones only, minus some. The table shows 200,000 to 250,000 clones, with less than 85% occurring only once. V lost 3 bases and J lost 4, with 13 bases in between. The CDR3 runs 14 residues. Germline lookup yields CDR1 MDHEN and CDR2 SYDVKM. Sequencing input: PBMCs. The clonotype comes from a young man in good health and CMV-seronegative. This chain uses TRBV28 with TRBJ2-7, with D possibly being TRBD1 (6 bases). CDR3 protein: CASSFPGAGYEQYF. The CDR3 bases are TGTGCCAGCAGTTTCCCAGGGGCAGGTTACGAGCAGTACTTC.